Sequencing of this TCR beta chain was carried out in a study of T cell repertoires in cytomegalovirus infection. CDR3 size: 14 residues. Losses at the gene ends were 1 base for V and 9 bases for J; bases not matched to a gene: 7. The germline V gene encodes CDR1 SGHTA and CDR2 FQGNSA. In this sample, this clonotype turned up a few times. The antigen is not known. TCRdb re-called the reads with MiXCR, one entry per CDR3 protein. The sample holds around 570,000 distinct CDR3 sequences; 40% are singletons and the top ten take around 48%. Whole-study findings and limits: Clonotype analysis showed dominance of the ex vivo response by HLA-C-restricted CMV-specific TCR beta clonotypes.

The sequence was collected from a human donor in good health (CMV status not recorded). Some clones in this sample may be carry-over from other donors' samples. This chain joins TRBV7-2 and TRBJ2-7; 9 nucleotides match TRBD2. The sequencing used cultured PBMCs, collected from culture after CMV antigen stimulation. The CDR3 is CASSLVAGGAGQYF. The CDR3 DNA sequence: TGTGCCAGCAGCTTAGTTGCGGGGGGGGCGGGGCAGTACTTC.